The clone carrying this T cell receptor (beta chain) was seen only a few times. PCR was performed using 60 Vbeta and 13 Jbeta primers. This table comes from immunoSEQ multiplex PCR, and its TCRdb copy is limited to in-frame clones, with some not included. The repertoire holds some 120,000 clones, 75% to 85% seen once, with more than 1.5% in the top ten. The record originates from a study of cytomegalovirus exposure and HLA in healthy donors. The germline V gene encodes CDR1 KGHSH and CDR2 LQKENI. Trimming shortened V by 3 bases and J by 5 bases, and 19 bases separated the two germline ends. The CDR3 totals 16 residues.

Sequencing was done on a sample of PBMCs. This chain connects TRBV18 to TRBJ1-2, with D possibly matching TRBD1 (5 bases). The sequence was collected from a man over 45 in good health and CMV-seronegative. For the CDR3, the DNA is TGTGCCAGCTCACCCTCCGAGAAAACTCAGGGTTATGGCTACACCTTC. It is translated as CASSPSEKTQGYGYTF.